This record looks at one T cell receptor (beta chain) sequence and its context. Each ophthalmopathy patient scored at least 3 on the Clinical Activity Score and at least 4 on NOSPECS grade, with duration under 3 months. A patient was excluded if there was uncontrolled infection, other autoimmune disease, pregnancy or lactation. The sample belongs to a study of T cells in Graves' hyperthyroidism and ophthalmopathy. The investigators amplified TCR beta CDR3 regions from RNA transcripts. Carried out on the TCR CDR3, a first-round RT-PCR used the HTBI primer set. Using its own MiXCR run on the multiplex PCR reads, TCRdb lists one record per CDR3 protein. The sample yields about 460,000 distinct CDR3 sequences, approximately 23% seen once. Germline values: CDR1 DFQATT, CDR2 SNEGSKA (reference sequence). With V trimmed by 6 bases and J by 5 bases, 9 bases remained unmatched. The CDR3 runs to 15 residues.

The clonotype originates from a woman between 65 and 79 years old with Graves' ophthalmopathy. The chain links TRBV20-1 to TRBJ2-3, with 12 bases fitting TRBD2. Sequencing was performed on blood. The CDR3: CSAPSSGRAKDTQYF. The CDR3 DNA reads as TGCAGTGCGCCATCTAGCGGGAGGGCCAAAGATACGCAGTATTTT.